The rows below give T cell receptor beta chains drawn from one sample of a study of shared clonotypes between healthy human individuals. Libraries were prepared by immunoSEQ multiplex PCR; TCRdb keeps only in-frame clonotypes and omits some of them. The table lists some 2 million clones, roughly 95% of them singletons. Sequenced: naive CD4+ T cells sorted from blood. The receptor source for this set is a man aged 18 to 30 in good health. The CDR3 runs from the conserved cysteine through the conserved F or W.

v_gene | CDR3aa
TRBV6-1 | CASMLTQGFYEQYF
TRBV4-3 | CASSQKSFWTPQDGELFF
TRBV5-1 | CASSLAEWLGPYNEQFF
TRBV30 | CAWSELGTGRNQPQHF
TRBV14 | CASSRTGTGSYEQYF
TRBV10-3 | CAISEMRLAGVIHNEQFF
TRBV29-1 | CSVDLGTGGSEQYF
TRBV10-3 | CATGLADSYEQYF
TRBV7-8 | CASTISDGTYEQYF
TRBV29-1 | CSVSGPYEQYF
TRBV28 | CASSLLARLSNQPQHF
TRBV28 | CASSNLAGGDNEQFF
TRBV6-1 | CAARGYSNQPQHF